The 31 T cell receptor beta chains in this list originate from one sample, sequenced in a study of breast tumors, draining lymph nodes, adjacent tissues. Samples came from axillary lymph nodes draining the breast cancer. A single record per CDR3 protein comes from TCRdb applying MiXCR to the multiplex PCR reads. The data show 150,000 to 200,000 distinct CDR3 sequences, approximately 30% seen once. The sequenced sample consisted of axillary lymph node tissue. These receptors were collected from a female donor with breast cancer. Some clones in this sample may be carry-over from other donors' samples.

Ten or more counts support this clonotype. The V call is TRBV6-4, the J call TRBJ2-1; D might be TRBD2 (6 bases). Germline V gene data show CDR1 as MRHNA and CDR2 as SNTAGT. V was shortened by 6 bases and J by 0 bases, with 12 bases between the two germline ends. The CDR3 length is 15 residues. CDR3 in amino acids: CASSVSGSSYNEQFF. DNA of the CDR3: TGTGCCAGCAGCGTTAGCGGCAGCTCCTACAATGAGCAGTTCTTC.

A few counts support this clonotype. V is TRBV6-6 and J is TRBJ1-1; D is unclear. The V gene's germline CDR1 is MNHNY and CDR2 SVGAGI (reference sequence). V was shortened by 5 bases and J by 11 bases, with 21 bases between the two germline ends. The CDR3 has 14 residues. The CDR3 is CASSPVGGYELAFF. For the CDR3, the DNA is TGTGCCAGCAGTCCCGTAGGAGGGTACGAATTGGCTTTCTTT.

V and J are TRBV24-1 and TRBJ2-2; D remains unclear. This CDR3 is built from 13 residues. Trimming removed 6 bases at V and 6 bases at J, with 10 bases between. Per germline, CDR1 KGHDR and CDR2 SFDVKD. CDR3 in amino acids: CATSSRLAGELFF. The CDR3 DNA follows: TGTGCCACCAGTTCCCGTTTGGCCGGGGAGCTGTTTTTT.

The rearrangement uses TRBV27 and TRBJ2-7; D is undetermined. V lost 3 bases and J 0 bases, leaving 9 bases between the germline ends. The CDR3 extends over 14 amino acids. The germline gives CDR1 MNHEY, CDR2 SMNVEV (reference sequence). The DNA for the CDR3 is TGTGCCAGCAGTTTGTTTCCTGGCTCCTACGAGCAGTACTTC. This sequence encodes CASSLFPGSYEQYF.

Turning to this clonotype: At one of its ends the junction is not consistent with the germline gene, which may arise from a read error. This chain connects TRBV6-6 to TRBJ1-5, with D tentatively TRBD1 (5 bases). The germline V gene has CDR1 MNHNY and CDR2 SVGAGI (reference sequence). The CDR3 is made up of 15 amino acids. Here the CDR3 DNA reads TGTGCCAGCAGTCACTCGAAAGGGGCTGGTCAGCCCCAGCATTTT. The encoded protein is CASSHSKGAGQPQHF.

This clonotype was recorded a few times. One junction end disagrees with the germline gene, perhaps due to a read error. The V gene is TRBV6-5, the J gene TRBJ2-1; the D gene could be TRBD1 or TRBD2 (5 bases each). The CDR3 covers 15 residues. Germline V CDR1 and CDR2: MNHEY, SVGAGI. CDR3 sequence reads: CASSHSGLRYNEQFF. CDR3 coding DNA: TGTGCCAGCAGTCACTCGGGGCTACGTTACAATGAGCAGTTCTTC.

This clonotype appeared many times. The genes are TRBV6-5 and TRBJ1-5, with no clear D. Germline-derived CDR1 and CDR2 are MNHEY and SVGAGI. This CDR3 contains 13 residues. V lost 6 bases and J 3 bases, leaving 9 bases between the germline ends. In nucleotides, the CDR3 is TGTGCCAGCAGGTCGGCGCTCAATCAGCCCCAGCATTTT. This codes for CASRSALNQPQHF.

This clonotype showed up many times. CDR3 protein: CASSQTGTGNYGYTF. The CDR3 DNA follows: TGTGCCAGCAGCCAAACCGGGACAGGGAACTATGGCTACACCTTC. The chain couples TRBV12-3 or TRBV12-4 to TRBJ1-2; 9 bases map to TRBD1. The CDR3 runs to 15 residues. The ends lost 6 bases at V and 2 bases at J; junction bases unmatched: 7.

This chain uses TRBV6-6 with TRBJ2-6, with D unresolved. The ends were cut back, 8 bases at V and 0 bases at J, with 5 bases in the middle. Germline lookup yields CDR1 MNHNY and CDR2 SVGAGI (reference sequence). The CDR3 has 13 residues. Here the CDR3 reads CASAHSGANVLTF. The CDR3 DNA reads as TGTGCCAGCGCCCACTCTGGGGCCAACGTCCTGACTTTC.

The V call is TRBV2, the J call TRBJ1-1; 7 bases agree with TRBD1. This CDR3 is 16 amino acids long. V was clipped by 8 bases and J by 0 bases; unmatched bases: 12. CDR1 is SNHLY, CDR2 FYNNEI, per germline. The CDR3 protein is CASLSGTESMNTEAFF. The CDR3 nucleotides read TGTGCCAGCCTATCTGGGACAGAGAGCATGAACACTGAAGCTTTCTTT.

This clonotype was observed at least ten times. The chain recombines TRBV20-1 with TRBJ2-7, with TRBD1 matching over 10 bases. This CDR3 contains 14 residues. V lost 1 base to trimming and J lost 5 bases; unmatched junction nucleotides: 5. Germline V gene data show CDR1 as DFQATT and CDR2 as SNEGSKA (reference sequence). CDR3 residues: CSARGQGAFDEQYF. The CDR3 DNA follows: TGCAGTGCTAGAGGACAGGGGGCGTTCGACGAGCAGTACTTC.

The V and J genes are TRBV6-1 and TRBJ2-5; unclear D gene. The CDR3 spans 13 residues. The germline V gene encodes CDR1 MNHNS and CDR2 SASEGT. Trimming removed 5 bases at V and 1 base at J, with 8 bases between. The CDR3 loop is CASSQLFQETQYF. DNA for the CDR3: TGTGCCAGCAGTCAATTGTTCCAAGAGACCCAGTACTTC.

For this clonotype: Likely a read error: the CDR3 ends without its conserved phenylalanine or tryptophan. The V call is TRBV6-1, the J call TRBJ1-1; 9 nucleotides agree with TRBD1. Per germline, CDR1 MNHNS and CDR2 SASEGT. Losses at the gene ends were 5 bases for V and 4 bases for J; bases not matched to a gene: 5. The CDR3 extends over 14 amino acids. CDR3 nucleotides: TGTGCCAGCAGTCCCGGGGACAGGGTCACTGAAGCTTTCCTT. It is translated as CASSPGDRVTEAFL.

The sample holds many counts of this clonotype. This rearrangement joins TRBV11-2 to TRBJ2-7; 8 bases are a match to TRBD1. V shed 3 bases, J shed 4 bases, and the junction held 8 bases outside the gene matches. This CDR3 has 15 amino acids. From germline, CDR1 is SGHAT and CDR2 FQNNGV. The CDR3 DNA follows: TGTGCCAGCAGCTTGGGGACAGGTCATCAATACGAGCAGTACTTC. This codes for CASSLGTGHQYEQYF.

CDR3 nucleotide sequence: TGTGCCAGCAGTGGGTCAGGGTCTAAAGCCAAAAACATTCAGTACTTC. The encoded protein is CASSGSGSKAKNIQYF. The J gene is TRBJ2-4, the V gene TRBV2; perhaps TRBD1 as D (5 bases). Between the trimmed V and J ends, which lost 4 bases and 0 bases, there was a span of 13 bases. Germline lookup yields CDR1 SNHLY and CDR2 FYNNEI. The CDR3 is made up of 16 amino acids.

This clonotype was observed a single time. V is TRBV29-1 and J is TRBJ2-2, with 7 nucleotides matching TRBD1. The CDR3 consists of 15 residues. Looked up from germline, CDR1 is SQVTM and CDR2 is ANQGSEA. V shed 7 bases and J 0 bases; nucleotides not matched to a gene: 8. CDR3 in DNA: TGCAGCGCAAACAGGGGAGATACGAACACCGGGGAGCTGTTTTTT. This translates into CSANRGDTNTGELFF.

This clonotype was seen ten or more times. The chain employs TRBV15 and TRBJ2-1; D remains unclear. V lost 1 base and J lost 10, with 11 bases in between. The germline V gene has CDR1 LNHNV and CDR2 YYDKDF (reference sequence). This CDR3 is built from 13 residues. The CDR3 sequence: CATSRVPSSEQFF. The DNA for the CDR3 is TGTGCCACCAGCAGAGTACCCAGTTCCGAGCAGTTCTTC.

In this sample, this clonotype turned up many times. The chain couples TRBV2 to TRBJ1-5; 7 bases match TRBD1. The CDR3 runs to 13 residues. CDR1 is SNHLY, CDR2 FYNNEI, per germline. Trimming cost V 8 bases and J 4 bases; bases outside gene matches: 5. CDR3 residues: CASDRAKNQPQHF. The CDR3 nucleotides are TGTGCCAGCGACAGGGCAAAGAATCAGCCCCAGCATTTT.

The chain links TRBV3-1 to TRBJ2-5, with TRBD1 matching over 7 bases. From germline, CDR1 is LGHDT and CDR2 YNNKEL (reference sequence). This CDR3 is 16 amino acids long. Losses at the gene ends were 0 bases for V and 5 bases for J; bases not matched to a gene: 9. The CDR3 nucleotides read TGTGCCAGCAGCCAAGAAGGTCAGGGGGTATGGGAGACCCAGTACTTC. Amino acids: CASSQEGQGVWETQYF.

This chain links TRBV7-8 with TRBJ1-2; D perhaps matches TRBD1 (6 bases). Trimming cost V 5 bases and J 8 bases, with 12 bases left between them. The CDR3 has 12 residues. The V gene's germline CDR1 is SGHVS and CDR2 FQNEAQ. CDR3 sequence reads: CASSPGGRGYTF. The CDR3 DNA is TGTGCCAGCAGCCCGGGGGGGCGAGGCTACACCTTC.

This clonotype was observed at least ten times. For the CDR3, the DNA is TGTGCCAGCAGCAAGACAGGGAGAGGGGAGACCCAGTACTTC. Amino acid sequence: CASSKTGRGETQYF. The chain couples TRBV2 to TRBJ2-5; TRBD1 agrees at 7 bases. Germline CDR1 and CDR2: SNHLY and FYNNEI. V shed 6 bases and J 5 bases; nucleotides not matched to a gene: 9. The CDR3 has 14 residues. The whole variable domain, remainder taken from reference TRBV2 and TRBJ2-5, is EPEVTQTPSHQVTQMGQEVILRCVPISNHLYFYWYRQILGQKVEFLVSFYNNEISEKSEIFDDQFSVERPDGSNFTLKIRSTKLEDSAMYFCASSKTGRGETQYFGPGTRLLVL.

This chain links TRBV7-9 with TRBJ2-2; maybe TRBD1 (6 bases). The CDR3 runs to 16 residues. The V gene lost 5 bases and the J gene lost 0 bases, with 13 bases spanning the gap. CDR1 and CDR2 (germline): SEHNR, FQNEAQ (reference sequence). DNA of the CDR3: TGTGCCAGCAGCCCCCCGACAGGATCGAACACCGGGGAGCTGTTTTTT. It specifies CASSPPTGSNTGELFF.

J is TRBJ2-5 and V is TRBV20-1; 7 positions agree with TRBD1. The germline V gene has CDR1 DFQATT and CDR2 SNEGSKA (reference sequence). V lost 6 bases to trimming and J lost 5 bases; unmatched junction nucleotides: 12. There are 14 residues in the CDR3. For the CDR3, the DNA is TGCAGTGCGAGTCGAACCGGGACAGCGGAGACCCAGTACTTC. Translated, it gives CSASRTGTAETQYF.

The chain joins TRBV10-1 to TRBJ1-1, with 7 bases that match TRBD1. The CDR3 spans 13 residues. Germline CDR1 reads WNHNN; CDR2 reads SYGVQD (reference sequence). Trimming removed 10 bases from V and 11 bases from J; junction bases left unmatched: 16. The CDR3 nucleotides are TGCGCCACCCTACCGTCACAGGGGATGTTGGCTTTCTTT. Translation: CATLPSQGMLAFF.

This clonotype appeared a few times. The chain joins TRBV6-1 to TRBJ2-1; 8 bases match TRBD1. V shed 6 bases and J 7 bases; nucleotides not matched to a gene: 17. In germline, CDR1 is MNHNS, CDR2 SASEGT. The CDR3 covers 17 residues. CDR3 region: CASRALTGTGTGNEQFF. In nucleotides, the CDR3 is TGTGCCAGCAGGGCACTGACCGGGACAGGAACGGGGAATGAGCAGTTCTTC.

This clonotype was found many times. The chain employs TRBV6-5 and TRBJ2-7; 7 nucleotides line up with TRBD1. V was pared by 10 bases and J by 0 bases, with 6 bases of the junction left unmatched. The CDR3 runs 13 residues. Germline V CDR1 and CDR2: MNHEY, SVGAGI. CDR3: CANPRQGSYEQYF. DNA of the CDR3: TGTGCCAACCCTCGACAGGGCTCCTACGAGCAGTACTTC.

This clonotype was seen many times. V and J are TRBV20-1 and TRBJ1-6; TRBD1 aligns across 10 bases. V dropped 7 bases and J dropped 3; count of bases not matched to a gene: 6. Germline assignment: CDR1 DFQATT and CDR2 SNEGSKA (reference sequence). The CDR3 covers 15 residues. The CDR3 loop reads CSVQTGGGYNSPLHF. Here the CDR3 DNA reads TGCAGTGTCCAGACAGGGGGCGGCTATAATTCACCCCTCCACTTT.

This clonotype was recorded many times. CDR3 residues: CASVSGTGAIYGYTF. As DNA, the CDR3 is TGTGCCAGCGTAAGTGGGACAGGAGCTATCTATGGCTACACCTTC. The rearrangement links TRBV7-9 to TRBJ1-2; 8 nucleotides align to TRBD1. With V trimmed by 8 bases and J by 4 bases, 12 bases remained unmatched. Germline CDR1 and CDR2: SEHNR and FQNEAQ (reference sequence). The CDR3 is made up of 15 amino acids.

This clonotype was seen a handful of times. The chain is built from TRBV6-1 and TRBJ2-2, with 9 bases aligning to TRBD2. The germline CDR1 and CDR2 sequences are MNHNS and SASEGT. This CDR3 spans 16 amino acids. V gave up 8 bases and J gave up 7 bases; unmatched junction bases: 14. CDR3 nucleotides: TGTGCCAGCCAGGACCCCACTAGCGGGTTGAACGGGGAGCTGTTTTTT. It translates to CASQDPTSGLNGELFF.

To note about this clonotype: Just one base apart from a much larger clone, this may be a read error. This rearrangement joins TRBV9 to TRBJ1-2, with 12 bases identical to TRBD1. CDR1 and CDR2 from the germline V gene are SGDLS and YYNGEE. The CDR3 length is 15 residues. The CDR3, as DNA: TGTCCCAGCAGCCCTCCCGGGACAGGGGGCGTGAGCTACACCTTC. Translation: CPSSPPGTGGVSYTF.

This clonotype was picked up many times. The rearrangement joins TRBV4-2 to TRBJ2-7; TRBD1 aligns across 7 bases. CDR1 is LGHNA and CDR2 is YNFKEQ in the germline V gene. The junction had 12 bases not matched to a gene; V was cut back by 0 bases and J by 7 bases. CDR3 length: 16 amino acids. The CDR3 loop is CASSQDRQGSLREQYF. The CDR3 coding sequence is TGTGCCAGCAGCCAAGATAGACAGGGTTCCCTTCGGGAGCAGTACTTC.